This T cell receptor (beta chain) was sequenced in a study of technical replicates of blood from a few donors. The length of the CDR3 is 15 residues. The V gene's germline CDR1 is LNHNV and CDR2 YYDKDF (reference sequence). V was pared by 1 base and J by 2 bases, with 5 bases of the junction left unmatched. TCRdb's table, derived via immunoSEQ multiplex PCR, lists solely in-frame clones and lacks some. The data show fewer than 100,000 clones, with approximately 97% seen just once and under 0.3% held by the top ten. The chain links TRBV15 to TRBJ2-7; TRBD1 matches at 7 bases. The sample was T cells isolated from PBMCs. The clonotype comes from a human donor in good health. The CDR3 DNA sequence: TGTGCCACCAGCAGAGCTCGGGGACAGACCTACGAGCAGTACTTC. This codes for CATSRARGQTYEQYF.